This TCR beta chain was sequenced for a study of lymphopenia after photon versus proton radiotherapy. There are 11 residues in the CDR3. CDR1 and CDR2 from the germline V gene are DFQATT and SNEGSKA (reference sequence). V gave up 5 bases and J gave up 6 bases, with 10 bases separating them. Profiled with immunoSEQ multiplex PCR; TCRdb holds only in-frame clones, not every one. The repertoire has approximately 50,000 clones, 65% to 85% of them found once; the top ten carry 29%. This TCR derives from a man over 45 with gastric cancer. The V and J genes are TRBV20-1 and TRBJ1-1; possibly TRBD1 for D (5 bases). The source was peripheral blood, collected from a patient treated with photon-based radiotherapy. The CDR3 spells CSAGGEAEAFF. The CDR3 DNA sequence: TGCAGTGCTGGAGGGGAGGCTGAAGCTTTCTTT.